This T cell receptor beta chain stems from a study of blood T cell repertoires in COVID-19. Whole-study context: Samples representing acute and convalescent COVID-19 were sourced from the United States, Italy and Spain. Nucleic acid was either cDNA or gDNA, and it came from T cells, B-cell-depleted T cells, or PBMCs.

Germline loops: CDR1 LGHDT, CDR2 YNNKEL (reference sequence). This CDR3 region has 15 residues. Trimming removed 0 bases from V and 0 bases from J, with 9 bases in between. In the authors' workflow: Reference gene primer amplification yielded estimated nucleated cell counts. The repertoire was sequenced with immunoSEQ multiplex PCR; TCRdb's copy has only in-frame clones and lacks some. The V and J calls and clone size are taken from that table; D and trimming were inferred from the DNA. The table shows tens of thousands of clones, with more than 70% occurring only once. The rearrangement uses TRBV3-1 (or the pseudogene TRBV3-2) and TRBJ2-7; the D gene is possibly TRBD2 (6 bases). The sequencing input was peripheral blood. This sequence originates from an older woman with acute or convalescent COVID-19. Written as DNA, the CDR3 is TGTGCCAGCAGCCAAGATGCGGGGACCTCCTACGAGCAGTACTTC. Amino acid sequence: CASSQDAGTSYEQYF.